The clone carrying this T cell receptor beta chain was detected ten times or more. Its antigen remains unidentified. This entry is derived from a study of T cells in Graves' hyperthyroidism and ophthalmopathy. The germline V gene encodes CDR1 SNHLY and CDR2 FYNNEI. V lost 5 bases to trimming and J lost 5 bases, with 4 bases between them. The CDR3 sequence is 11 residues long. Using RNA transcripts as the source, TCR beta CDR3 regions were amplified. The HTBI primer set drove a first-round RT-PCR of the TCR CDR3. A single record per CDR3 protein comes from TCRdb applying MiXCR to the multiplex PCR reads. The sample lists some 800,000 distinct CDR3 sequences, more than 30% seen once, with over 8% in the top ten. Study outcomes and limitations: In validation, the model predicted ophthalmopathy. These predictions came a median around 5.9 months before onset.

The chain combines TRBV2 with TRBJ1-5; D is undetermined. Sequencing was carried out using blood. The clonotype originates from a man between 18 and 29 years old with Graves' hyperthyroidism. CDR3 loop: CASSRDQPQHF. In DNA form, the CDR3 reads TGTGCCAGCAGTCGGGATCAGCCCCAGCATTTT.